Listed here is a single T cell receptor (beta chain). Germline assignment: CDR1 SGHNT and CDR2 YYREEE (reference sequence). The CDR3 contains 14 residues. After removal of 2 bases from V and 3 bases from J, the junction contained 3 bases not matched to a gene. Measured with immunoSEQ multiplex PCR; TCRdb has only the in-frame clones, and not every one. The data contain around 260,000 clones, approximately 92% of them singletons. The data derive from a study of blood T cell repertoires in COVID-19. Study overall: COVID-19 samples collected from the United States, Italy and Spain covered acute and convalescent phases.

Sequencing was performed on PBMCs or T cells enriched from blood (not recorded which). The receptor comes from a woman in her thirties who had recovered from COVID-19. V gene TRBV5-4 combines with J gene TRBJ2-7, with 9 bases identical to TRBD1. The CDR3 loop is CASSLTGGGYEQYF. Here the CDR3 DNA reads TGTGCCAGCAGCTTAACAGGGGGCGGCTACGAGCAGTACTTC. The variable domain in full, with the rest retrieved from reference TRBV5-4 and TRBJ2-7, is ETGVTQSPTHLIKTRGQQVTLRCSSQSGHNTVSWYQQALGQGPQFIFQYYREEENGRGNFPPRFSGLQFPNYSSELNVNALELDDSALYLCASSLTGGGYEQYFGPGTRLTVT.